A few counts support the clone carrying this T cell receptor beta chain. Its antigen is not known. Ahead of thyroid surgery, no patient had received treatment of any kind. V gave up 5 bases and J gave up 7 bases, with 12 bases separating them. This CDR3 has 12 residues. Per the germline V gene, CDR1 is LNHDA and CDR2 is SQIVND (reference sequence). In the study's own analysis: Built for papillary thyroid cancer, a distant-metastasis classifier drew on CDR3 differences across clinicopathological groups. Through MiXCR, TCRdb re-clonotyped the PCR reads. TCRdb's processing, not the study's, gives the V and J calls here. Counted here are around 34,000 clones, about 19% occurring once; the ten biggest clones make up roughly 8%. This entry comes from a study of metastatic and nonmetastatic thyroid tumors. The wider study: From malignant and benign thyroid patients, repertoires in blood and in tumor or nodule tissue were compared.

Whole-study results and caveats: When malignant thyroid tumors were compared with benign nodules, TCR beta diversity was reportedly significantly higher in the malignant tumors. This held in both blood and tumor samples.

The chain joins TRBV19 to TRBJ2-7; D gene uncertain. Source material: blood. The clonotype was recovered from a female donor with papillary thyroid cancer or a benign thyroid nodule (not recorded which). Some clones in this sample may be carry-over from other donors' samples. The CDR3 reads CASSLTMGEQYF. CDR3 in DNA: TGTGCCAGTAGTCTCACTATGGGGGAGCAGTACTTC.